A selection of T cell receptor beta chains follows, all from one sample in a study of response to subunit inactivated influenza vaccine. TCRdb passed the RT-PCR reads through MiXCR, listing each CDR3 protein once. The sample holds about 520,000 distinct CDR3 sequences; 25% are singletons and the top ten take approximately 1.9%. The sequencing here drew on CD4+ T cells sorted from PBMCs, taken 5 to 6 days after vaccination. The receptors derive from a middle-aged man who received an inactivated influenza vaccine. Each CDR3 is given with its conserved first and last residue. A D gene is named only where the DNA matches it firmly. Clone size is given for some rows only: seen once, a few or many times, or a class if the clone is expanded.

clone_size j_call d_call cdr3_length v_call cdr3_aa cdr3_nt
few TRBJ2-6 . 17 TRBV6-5 CASSYGGLISGANVLTF TGTGCCAGCAGTTACGGGGGGCTGATCTCTGGGGCCAACGTCCTGACTTTC
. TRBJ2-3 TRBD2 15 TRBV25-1 CASSEPSGGTDTQYF TGTGCCAGCAGTGAGCCTAGCGGGGGGACAGATACGCAGTATTTT
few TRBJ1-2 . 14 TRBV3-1 CASSQGGGTYGYTF TGTGCCAGCAGCCAAGGAGGAGGGACCTATGGCTACACCTTC
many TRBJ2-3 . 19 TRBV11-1 CASSLAGGLRGTFTDTQYF TGTGCCAGCAGCTTAGCCGGAGGCCTTCGAGGAACCTTCACAGATACGCAGTATTTT
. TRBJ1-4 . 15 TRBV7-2 CASSPRRATNEKLFF TGTGCCAGCAGCCCCCGACGTGCAACTAATGAAAAACTGTTTTTT
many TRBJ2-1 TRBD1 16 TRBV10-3 CAIEEDRGRVKVEQFF TGTGCCATCGAGGAAGACAGGGGGCGCGTCAAGGTTGAGCAGTTCTTC
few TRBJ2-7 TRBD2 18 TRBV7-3 CASSLRPLGSGMPYEQYF TGTGCCAGCAGCTTAAGACCTCTAGGTAGCGGGATGCCCTACGAGCAGTACTTC
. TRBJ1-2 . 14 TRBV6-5 CASSYTQGNYGYTF TGTGCCAGCAGTTACACCCAAGGGAACTATGGCTACACCTTC
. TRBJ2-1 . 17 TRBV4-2 CASSQDEGRSSYNEQFF TGTGCCAGCAGCCAAGATGAGGGCCGGAGCTCCTACAATGAGCAGTTCTTC
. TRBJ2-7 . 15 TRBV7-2 CASSPLPLSSYEQYF TGTGCCAGCAGCCCTTTACCTTTAAGCTCCTACGAGCAGTACTTC
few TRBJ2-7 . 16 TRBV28 CASRPGRKTASYEQYF TGTGCCAGCAGGCCCGGCCGAAAGACAGCCTCCTACGAGCAGTACTTC
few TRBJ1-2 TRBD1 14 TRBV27 CASSFGQGGYGYTF TGTGCCAGCAGTTTTGGACAGGGAGGCTATGGCTACACCTTC
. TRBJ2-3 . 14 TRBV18 CASSPTGRSDTQYF TGTGCCAGCTCACCGACAGGGAGGTCAGATACGCAGTATTTT
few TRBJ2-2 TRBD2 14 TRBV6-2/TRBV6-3 CASKAGGRTGELFF TGTGCCAGCAAGGCGGGAGGGAGGACCGGGGAGCTGTTTTTT
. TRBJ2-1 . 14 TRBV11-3 CASNRGESYNEQFF TGTGCCAGCAATAGGGGGGAATCCTACAATGAGCAGTTCTTC
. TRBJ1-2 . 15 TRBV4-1 CASSQERGRNYGYTF TGCGCCAGCAGCCAAGAGAGGGGTAGGAACTATGGCTACACCTTC
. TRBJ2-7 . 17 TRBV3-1 CASSQSFGDTFPYEQYF TGTGCCAGCAGCCAATCCTTCGGGGATACCTTCCCCTACGAGCAGTACTTC
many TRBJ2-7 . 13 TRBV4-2 CASSQGTGYEQYF TGTGCCAGCAGCCAAGGGACCGGCTACGAGCAGTACTTC
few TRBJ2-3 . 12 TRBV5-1 CASSDTTYTQYF TGCGCCAGCTCAGACACCACCTATACGCAGTATTTT
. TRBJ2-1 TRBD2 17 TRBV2 CASSEAGLAGPGLDRFF TGTGCCAGCAGTGAAGCTGGACTAGCGGGGCCGGGGCTGGATCGGTTCTTC
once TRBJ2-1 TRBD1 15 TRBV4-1 CASSHLGQGVNEQFF TGCGCCAGCAGCCACCTGGGACAGGGTGTCAATGAGCAGTTCTTC
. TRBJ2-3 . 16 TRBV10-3 CAISDPGLGAADTQYF TGTGCCATCAGTGACCCCGGCTTGGGGGCGGCAGATACGCAGTATTTT
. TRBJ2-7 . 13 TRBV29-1 CSVGKTESYEQYF TGCAGCGTTGGGAAGACAGAATCCTACGAGCAGTACTTC
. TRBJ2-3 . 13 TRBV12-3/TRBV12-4 CASSPYDGDTQYF TGTGCCAGCAGCCCCTATGATGGAGATACGCAGTATTTT
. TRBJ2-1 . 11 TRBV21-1 CASSKAGFSFF TGTGCCAGCAGCAAAGCGGGGTTTTCGTTCTTC
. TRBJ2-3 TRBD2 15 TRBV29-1 CSVAGGLLSTDTQYF TGCAGCGTTGCTGGGGGACTACTAAGCACAGATACGCAGTATTTT
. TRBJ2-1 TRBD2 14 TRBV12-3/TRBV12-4 CASSPRGRAREQFF TGTGCCAGCAGTCCCCGGGGGAGGGCGAGAGAGCAGTTCTTC
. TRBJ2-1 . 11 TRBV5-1 CASRRDNEQFF TGCGCCAGCAGGAGGGACAATGAGCAGTTCTTC
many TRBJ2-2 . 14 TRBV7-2 CASSLVSNTGELFF TGTGCCAGCAGCTTAGTGTCGAACACCGGGGAGCTGTTTTTT
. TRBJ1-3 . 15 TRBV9 CASSVAGGPGNTIYF TGTGCCAGCAGCGTAGCGGGGGGACCTGGAAACACCATATATTTT
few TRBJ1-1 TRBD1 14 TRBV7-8 CASSHRGRDTEAFF TGTGCCAGCAGCCACAGGGGGCGAGACACTGAAGCTTTCTTT
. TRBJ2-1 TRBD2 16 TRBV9 CASSQRTSGGFNEQFF TGTGCCAGCAGCCAGCGGACTAGCGGGGGGTTTAATGAGCAGTTCTTC
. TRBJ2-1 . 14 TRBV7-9 CASSLGHPPNEQFF TGTGCCAGCAGCTTGGGACACCCGCCCAATGAGCAGTTCTTC
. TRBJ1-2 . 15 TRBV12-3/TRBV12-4 CASSLSLGGRYGYTF TGTGCCAGCAGTTTAAGTCTAGGGGGTCGCTATGGCTACACCTTC
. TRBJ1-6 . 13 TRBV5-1 CASSLRDNSPLHF TGCGCCAGCAGCTTGAGGGATAATTCACCCCTCCACTTT
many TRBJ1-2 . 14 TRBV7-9 CASSLPGVGYGYTF TGTGCCAGCAGCCTCCCGGGGGTCGGCTATGGCTACACCTTC
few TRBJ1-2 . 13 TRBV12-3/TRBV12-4 CASTMRGSYGYTF TGTGCCAGCACCATGCGGGGGTCCTATGGCTACACCTTC
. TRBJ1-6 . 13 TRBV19 CASSKTPASPLHF TGTGCCAGTAGTAAGACCCCGGCGTCACCCCTCCACTTT
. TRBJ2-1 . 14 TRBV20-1 CSARGSSRYNEQFF TGCAGTGCTAGAGGCAGTAGCAGATACAATGAGCAGTTCTTC
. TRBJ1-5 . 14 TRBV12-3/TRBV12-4 CASSLAPLGQPQHF TGTGCCAGCAGTTTAGCCCCATTGGGTCAGCCCCAGCATTTT
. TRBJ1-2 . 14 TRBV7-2 CASSLDTQNYGYTF TGTGCCAGCAGCCTAGATACACAAAACTATGGCTACACCTTC
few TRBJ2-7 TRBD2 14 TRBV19 CASRSSGASYEQYF TGTGCCAGTAGATCGAGCGGGGCCTCCTACGAGCAGTACTTC
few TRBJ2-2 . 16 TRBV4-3 CASSQDITPNTGELFF TGCGCCAGCAGCCAAGATATTACACCTAACACCGGGGAGCTGTTTTTT
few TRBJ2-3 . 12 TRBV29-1 CSVVVGTDTQYF TGCAGCGTCGTCGTGGGCACAGATACGCAGTATTTT
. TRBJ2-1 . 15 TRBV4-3 CASSQMSGDYNEQFF TGCGCCAGCAGCCAGATGAGCGGAGACTACAATGAGCAGTTCTTC
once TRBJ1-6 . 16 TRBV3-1 CASSVFHSTGNSPLHF TGTGCCAGCAGCGTTTTCCACTCTACTGGGAATTCACCCCTCCACTTT
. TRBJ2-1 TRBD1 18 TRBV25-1 CASSESLSWDSSYNEQFF TGTGCCAGCAGTGAATCCTTATCGTGGGACAGCTCCTACAATGAGCAGTTCTTC
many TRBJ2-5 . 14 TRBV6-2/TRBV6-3 CASSYSGGVQTQYF TGTGCCAGCAGTTACTCAGGGGGAGTTCAGACCCAGTACTTC
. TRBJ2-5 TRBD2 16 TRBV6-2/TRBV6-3 CASSYLAGGTQETQYF TGTGCCAGCAGTTACCTTGCGGGAGGTACCCAAGAGACCCAGTACTTC
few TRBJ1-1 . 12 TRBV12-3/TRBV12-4 CASSLMGGEAFF TGTGCCAGCAGTTTAATGGGGGGGGAAGCTTTCTTT
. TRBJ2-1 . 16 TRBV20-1 CSARDRGKLALNEQFF TGCAGTGCTAGAGATCGGGGAAAACTAGCATTAAATGAGCAGTTCTTC
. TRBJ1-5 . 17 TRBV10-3 CAISELGPIEGNQPQHF TGTGCCATCAGTGAACTGGGGCCGATTGAGGGCAATCAGCCCCAGCATTTT
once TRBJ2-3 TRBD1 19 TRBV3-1 CATTQGVQGTRASTDTQYF TGTGCCACCACCCAAGGTGTACAGGGGACAAGGGCTAGCACAGATACGCAGTATTTT
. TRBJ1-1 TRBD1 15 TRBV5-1 CASTPGGTLNTEAFF TGCGCCAGCACCCCAGGGGGCACATTGAACACTGAAGCTTTCTTT